This entry lists 10 T cell receptor beta chains sequenced from one sample in a study of control samples from healthy donors and cancer patients. Assay: immunoSEQ multiplex PCR; the TCRdb copy retains only in-frame clones and omits some. The sample lists roughly 130,000 clones, less than 90% seen once, with just over 8.5% in the top ten. Material: blood. These receptors all come from a woman in her 30s in good health.

This clone was detected only once. The chain recombines TRBV11-2 with TRBJ2-2; 10 positions agree with TRBD1. The J segment lost 5 bases and the V segment lost 2 bases, leaving 5 bases of the junction unmatched. Germline loops: CDR1 SGHAT, CDR2 FQNNGV. The CDR3 length is 16 residues. CDR3 amino acids: CASSLSGTGVTGELFF. Here the CDR3 DNA reads TGTGCCAGCAGCTTATCGGGGACAGGGGTTACCGGGGAGCTGTTTTTT.

The gene calls are TRBV27 and TRBJ2-3; 10 nucleotides line up with TRBD1. V was clipped by 5 bases and J by 3 bases; unmatched bases: 5. CDR1 and CDR2 from the germline V gene are MNHEY and SMNVEV (reference sequence). The CDR3 is 15 amino acids. The CDR3: CASSPRTGGTDTQYF. CDR3 nucleotide sequence: TGTGCCAGCAGTCCAAGGACAGGGGGAACAGATACGCAGTATTTT.

A single count supports this clone. The chain has TRBV7-2 and TRBJ2-7; TRBD2 is a possible D gene (6 bases). Germline V gene lookup returns CDR1 SGHTA and CDR2 FQGNSA. V was cut by 8 bases and J by 0 bases, with 11 bases left in between. The CDR3 has 13 residues. This chain's CDR3 is CASGRISSYEQYF. CDR3 nucleotide sequence: TGTGCCAGCGGGAGGATAAGCTCCTACGAGCAGTACTTC.

The chain links TRBV5-1 to TRBJ2-5; TRBD2 matches 15 bases. The CDR3 runs to 16 residues. Trimming took 3 bases from V and 4 from J; bases not matched to a gene: 4. Germline V gene sequence: CDR1 SGHRS, CDR2 YFSETQ. Here the CDR3 DNA reads TGCGCCAGCAGCTCGGGGGGACTAGCGGGAGGAGAGACCCAGTACTTC. It is translated as CASSSGGLAGGETQYF.

The V call is TRBV6-5, the J call TRBJ2-7; D is uncertain. The V gene's germline CDR1 is MNHEY and CDR2 SVGAGI. V lost 2 bases and J lost 5, with 13 bases in between. The CDR3 length is 14 residues. CDR3 loop: CASSYPGLRNEQYF. CDR3 bases: TGTGCCAGCAGTTACCCCGGTTTAAGAAACGAGCAGTACTTC.

The chain carries TRBV2 and TRBJ2-1; 9 nucleotides agree with TRBD2. Germline V gives CDR1 SNHLY, CDR2 FYNNEI. This CDR3 region has 16 residues. With V trimmed by 6 bases and J by 6 bases, 12 bases remained unmatched. The DNA of the CDR3 is TGTGCCAGCAGCCCTGAGGATGTAGCGGGAGTCAATGAGCAGTTCTTC. This codes for CASSPEDVAGVNEQFF. The whole variable domain, filled in from reference TRBV2 and TRBJ2-1, reads EPEVTQTPSHQVTQMGQEVILRCVPISNHLYFYWYRQILGQKVEFLVSFYNNEISEKSEIFDDQFSVERPDGSNFTLKIRSTKLEDSAMYFCASSPEDVAGVNEQFFGPGTRLTVL.

The chain employs TRBV7-6 and TRBJ1-3, with unresolved D. The ends were cut back, 0 bases at V and 0 bases at J, with 9 bases in the middle. The CDR3 spans 16 residues. From germline, CDR1 is SGHVS and CDR2 FNYEAQ. The CDR3 loop reads CASSLAQGPSGNTIYF. CDR3 sequence (DNA): TGTGCCAGCAGCTTAGCGCAAGGGCCCTCTGGAAACACCATATATTTT.

The CDR3 loop reads CASSSDRLAGVTDTQYF. CDR3 bases: TGTGCCAGCAGCTCCGACCGTCTAGCGGGGGTCACAGATACGCAGTATTTT. This chain uses TRBV5-4 with TRBJ2-3; 10 bases map to TRBD2. V lost 3 bases and J lost 2; bases outside the gene matches: 9. The CDR3 runs 17 residues. The germline V gene has CDR1 SGHNT and CDR2 YYREEE (reference sequence).

The chain recombines TRBV19 with TRBJ2-1, with 12 positions matching TRBD2. Germline V gene sequence: CDR1 LNHDA, CDR2 SQIVND (reference sequence). This CDR3 spans 15 amino acids. The V and J ends lost 8 bases and 8 bases, in that order; junction bases with no gene match: 10. The CDR3 loop reads CASGFLAGGEDEQFF. The DNA of the CDR3 is TGTGCCAGTGGTTTTCTAGCGGGGGGGGAAGATGAGCAGTTCTTC.

The chain combines TRBV3-1 (or the pseudogene TRBV3-2) with TRBJ2-3; 7 bases map to TRBD2. Losses at the gene ends were 8 bases for V and 4 bases for J; bases not matched to a gene: 3. Germline CDR1 reads LGHDT; CDR2 reads YNNKEL (reference sequence). The CDR3 is 12 residues long. CDR3 in DNA: TGTGCCAGCGTAAGCGGGGCAGATACGCAGTATTTT. It yields the protein CASVSGADTQYF.